This TCR beta chain was recorded in a study of blood T cell repertoires in COVID-19. Across the whole study: Sites across the United States, Italy and Spain contributed samples from acute and convalescent COVID-19. T cells, B-cell-depleted T cells, or PBMCs provided the cDNA or gDNA that served as material.

Data came from immunoSEQ multiplex PCR; TCRdb stores just in-frame clones and leaves some out. The data contain around 86,000 clones, about nine tenths of them singletons. Sequenced material: peripheral blood. This clonotype was sampled from a woman over 75 with acute or convalescent COVID-19.

CDR3 protein: CASSHLAGETQYF. As DNA, the CDR3 is TGCGCCAGCAGCCACTTGGCCGGGGAGACCCAGTACTTC. This rearrangement joins TRBV4-3 to TRBJ2-5; no definite D call. V was pared by 3 bases and J by 5 bases, with 10 bases between. Germline loops: CDR1 LGHNA, CDR2 YSLEER. This CDR3 is built from 13 residues.